This TCR beta chain was recovered during a study of T cells in Graves' hyperthyroidism and ophthalmopathy. The overall study: Before any treatment, at initial diagnosis, peripheral blood was collected.

Any patient presenting with uncontrolled infection, other autoimmune disease, pregnancy or lactation was left out. This clonotype has more than one count but fewer than ten. The germline gives CDR1 DFQATT, CDR2 SNEGSKA (reference sequence). The CDR3 has 16 residues. V lost 0 bases, J lost 9 bases, and 18 bases lay in between. Researchers amplified the TCR beta CDR3 regions from RNA transcripts. Primed by the HTBI set, a first-round RT-PCR was run on the TCR CDR3. TCRdb reanalysed the multiplex PCR reads using MiXCR and keeps one entry per CDR3 protein. The table includes 350,000 or so distinct CDR3 sequences, roughly 15% detected once.

The TCR sequence derives from a woman aged 25 to 45 with Graves' hyperthyroidism that later progressed to Graves' ophthalmopathy. The sample was blood. The chain uses TRBV20-1 and TRBJ1-6, with a possible D match to TRBD1 (6 bases). The CDR3, as DNA: TGCAGTGCTAGAGACAATTCCGGGGGGGGCGGTTCACCCCTCCACTTT. This codes for CSARDNSGGGGSPLHF.